These T cell receptor beta chains were read from a single sample in a study of response to subunit inactivated influenza vaccine. MiXCR was run by TCRdb on the RT-PCR reads, yielding one entry per CDR3 protein. The sample carries under 500,000 distinct CDR3 sequences, approximately 11% recorded once. The specimen comprised PBMCs from blood, sampled 40 to 50 days after vaccination. All receptors derive from a man between 45 and 60 years old who received an inactivated influenza vaccine. CDR3s include the opening cysteine and the closing phenylalanine or tryptophan. A D gene is named only where the DNA matches it firmly. Size values are once, few and many counts, or a class for expanded clones, and some rows have none.

v_gene	abundance	d_gene	j_gene	CDR3nt	CDR3aa
TRBV7-8	few	-	TRBJ1-2	TGTGCCAGCAGCTTATCGACAGTCGGTGGCTACACCTTC	CASSLSTVGGYTF
TRBV20-1	few	TRBD1	TRBJ1-5	TGCAGTGCTAGAGACTCGGGACAGGGAGTTAATCAGCCCCAGCATTTT	CSARDSGQGVNQPQHF
TRBV7-6	-	-	TRBJ1-5	TGTGCCAGCAGCTTAGGCTCGGCAGGGAGTAGCAATCAGCCCCAGCATTTT	CASSLGSAGSSNQPQHF
TRBV12-3/TRBV12-4	few	TRBD2	TRBJ2-7	TGTGCCAGCAGTTTCTTCTTTACCAGCGGGACCTACGAGCAGTACTTC	CASSFFFTSGTYEQYF
TRBV7-2	-	TRBD2	TRBJ2-2	TGTGCCAGCAAAAGAGCGGGAGGGCTTTGGGACACCGGGGAGCTGTTTTTT	CASKRAGGLWDTGELFF
TRBV6-1	-	TRBD1	TRBJ2-7	TGTGCCAGCAGCGAGGGATCCGGGACAGTGGGGTTCGGGGACGAGCAGTACTTC	CASSEGSGTVGFGDEQYF
TRBV27	few	-	TRBJ2-5	TGTGCCAGCAGTTTTCATGGCAGGGATCAAGAGACCCAGTACTTC	CASSFHGRDQETQYF
TRBV20-1	-	TRBD2	TRBJ2-3	TGCAGTGCTAGGGCGGGGGGCATGAGGGAGGGCCCGACAGATACGCAGTATTTT	CSARAGGMREGPTDTQYF
TRBV7-8	-	-	TRBJ2-7	TGTGCCAGCTTACCTGGTGCGTCAGCCTACGAGCAGTACTTC	CASLPGASAYEQYF
TRBV9	many	TRBD2	TRBJ2-1	TGTGCCAGCAGCCTCGGGGGGAGTCACTCCTACAATGAGCAGTTCTTC	CASSLGGSHSYNEQFF
TRBV24-1	few	TRBD1	TRBJ2-1	TGTGCCACCAGTGAAAGACAGGGGGCCAACAATGAGCAGTTCTTC	CATSERQGANNEQFF
TRBV28	many	-	TRBJ1-2	TGTGCCAGCAGTTCGACCTTACCTGGCTACACCTTC	CASSSTLPGYTF
TRBV5-1	-	-	TRBJ1-5	TGCGCCAGCAGCTCGCCCGGGGGGCCCCAGCATTTT	CASSSPGGPQHF
TRBV5-1	-	-	TRBJ2-1	TGCGCCAGCAGCTTCGGGACATCTGAGCAGTTCTTC	CASSFGTSEQFF
TRBV9	many	TRBD2	TRBJ2-7	TGTGCCAGCAGCGCGGGACTAGCGGGCCCATATACCTACGAGCAGTACTTC	CASSAGLAGPYTYEQYF
TRBV7-8	-	-	TRBJ2-3	TGTGCCAGCAGCTTAGTAGGGCCCACAGATACGCAGTATTTT	CASSLVGPTDTQYF
TRBV6-2/TRBV6-3	few	-	TRBJ1-5	TGTGCCAGCTACCCTGCTACAGGGTTTTGGAGCAATCAGCCCCAGCATTTT	CASYPATGFWSNQPQHF
TRBV12-3/TRBV12-4	few	-	TRBJ2-5	TGTGCCAGCAGTTTCGGTGGACTAGGGGGAGAGACCCAGTACTTC	CASSFGGLGGETQYF
TRBV29-1	-	-	TRBJ2-2	TGCAGCGCGGGGACTCGGCACACCGGGGAGCTGTTTTTT	CSAGTRHTGELFF
TRBV28	few	-	TRBJ1-2	TGTGCCAGCAGTCAACCCCGACAGGAGGACGGTATTGGCTACACCTTC	CASSQPRQEDGIGYTF
TRBV12-3/TRBV12-4	-	-	TRBJ2-2	TGTGCCAGCAGGCCAATCACCGGGGAGCTGTTTTTT	CASRPITGELFF
TRBV5-6	-	TRBD2	TRBJ2-3	TGTGCCAGCAGCTTCCTAGCGGTAACTAGCACAGATACGCAGTATTTT	CASSFLAVTSTDTQYF
TRBV6-2/TRBV6-3	-	-	TRBJ2-3	TGTGCCAGCAGTTTCATCATAGCGGAGACGAGCACAGATACGCAGTATTTT	CASSFIIAETSTDTQYF
TRBV6-1	few	TRBD2	TRBJ2-1	TGTGCCAGCAGTGCTTGGGCGGCGGGAGCAGACAATGAGCAGTTCTTC	CASSAWAAGADNEQFF
TRBV28	few	TRBD1	TRBJ2-5	TGTGCCAGCAGCGAGCCGGGACAGGGGGAGACCCAGTACTTC	CASSEPGQGETQYF
TRBV15	many	TRBD1	TRBJ2-2	TGTGCCACCAGCAGGGGGACAGCCCCCGCCGGGGAGCTGTTTTTT	CATSRGTAPAGELFF
TRBV12-3/TRBV12-4	many	-	TRBJ1-6	TGTGCCAGCAGTTTAGGAGTAATTCACCTCCACTTT	CASSLGVIHLHF
TRBV6-1	few	TRBD1	TRBJ2-3	TGTGCCAGCACCCAGACAGGGGGCGGGACGCAGTATTTT	CASTQTGGGTQYF
TRBV6-1	-	TRBD2	TRBJ2-3	TGTGCCAGCAGTGAATGGGGCGGGAGGGCCAATAATACAGATACGCAGTATTTT	CASSEWGGRANNTDTQYF
TRBV7-2	few	-	TRBJ2-5	TGTGCCAGCAGCTTAGACGGGGGGCCCAGGACCCAGTACTTC	CASSLDGGPRTQYF
TRBV30	few	-	TRBJ1-2	TGTGCCTGGAGTGTAATCAGTGTCATGACCTTC	CAWSVISVMTF
TRBV6-6	-	-	TRBJ1-6	TGTGCCAGCAGTTCCCAGGATAATTCACCCCTCCACTTT	CASSSQDNSPLHF
TRBV12-3/TRBV12-4	-	TRBD1	TRBJ2-1	TGTGCCAGCAGAACGGGGCAGGGGGCTGCTGAGCAGTTCTTC	CASRTGQGAAEQFF
TRBV5-1	many	-	TRBJ2-7	TGCGCCAGCAGCTTGGACAGGGCCTACGAGCAGTACTTC	CASSLDRAYEQYF
TRBV5-1	-	-	TRBJ2-5	TGCGCCAGCAGCTTGGAACCTCCTCCCCTAAGAGAGACCCAGTACTTC	CASSLEPPPLRETQYF
TRBV14	few	-	TRBJ1-2	TGTGCCAGCAGCCCGGGGCCGGGCGGGGTCTATGGCTACACCTTC	CASSPGPGGVYGYTF
TRBV12-3/TRBV12-4	-	-	TRBJ2-7	TGTGCCAGCAACCCTCAACACAGAGATTACGAGCAGTACTTC	CASNPQHRDYEQYF
TRBV29-1	-	-	TRBJ2-1	TGCAGCGTCTTAACAAATGAGCAGTTCTTC	CSVLTNEQFF
TRBV6-1	few	TRBD1	TRBJ2-7	TGTGCCAGCAGTCCTCTCTTGACAGGGGGCTCTCACGAGCAGTACTTC	CASSPLLTGGSHEQYF
TRBV4-3	many	TRBD1	TRBJ1-5	TGCGCCAGCAGCCAAGACAGGGGGAGCAATCAGCCCCAGCATTTT	CASSQDRGSNQPQHF
TRBV7-2	-	-	TRBJ2-5	TGTGCCAGCAGCCCCGTGGGGCCGGATGGGACCCAGTACTTC	CASSPVGPDGTQYF
TRBV20-1	few	TRBD1	TRBJ1-6	TGCAGTGCAGCAGGACAGGGCCGACCGAATAATTCACCCCTCCACTTT	CSAAGQGRPNNSPLHF
TRBV6-1	few	-	TRBJ2-5	TGTGCCAGCAGTATTAGCGGACGTGACCAAGAGACCCAGTACTTC	CASSISGRDQETQYF
TRBV29-1	-	-	TRBJ2-1	TGCAGCGGTGGACAGAAGTACAATGAGCAGTTCTTC	CSGGQKYNEQFF
TRBV20-1	-	TRBD2	TRBJ2-1	TGCAGTGCTAGACTTCTGGCGACTAGCGGCCGCGATGAGCAGTTCTTC	CSARLLATSGRDEQFF
TRBV27	few	TRBD2	TRBJ2-1	TGTGCCAGCAGTTCCCCTAGCGGGAGGTCCTACAATGAGCAGTTCTTC	CASSSPSGRSYNEQFF
TRBV7-2	many	TRBD2	TRBJ2-1	TGTGCCACGTATACTAGCGGGAGGGATGAGCAGTTCTTC	CATYTSGRDEQFF
TRBV5-1	-	-	TRBJ2-5	TGCGCCAGCAGCTCTAGTTCCGTCCGAGAGACCCAGTACTTC	CASSSSSVRETQYF